This T cell receptor beta chain is drawn from a study of blood T cell repertoires in COVID-19. About the study: The United States, Italy and Spain provided the acute and convalescent COVID-19 samples. T cells, B-cell-depleted T cells, or PBMCs supplied cDNA or gDNA.

In the source study's methods: For nucleated cells, counts were estimated from reference gene primer amplification. Clones were sequenced by immunoSEQ multiplex PCR, and TCRdb holds only the in-frame ones, with some missing. D and trimming were read from the DNA, whereas the V and J calls and clone size are those reported in that table. Among 95,000 to 150,000 clones listed, 75% to 90% were seen once. V gave up 7 bases and J gave up 2 bases, with 15 bases separating them. Germline V gives CDR1 LNHDA, CDR2 SQIVND (reference sequence). The CDR3 totals 15 residues. The chain employs TRBV19 and TRBJ1-5; D is undetermined. This TCR derives from a man aged 40-49 years with acute or convalescent COVID-19. Sequencing input: peripheral blood. The CDR3 region has the DNA TGTGCCAGTACCCCGGATAGGACTGGCAATCAGCCCCAGCATTTT. Protein sequence: CASTPDRTGNQPQHF.